The 3 T cell receptor beta chains presented below share a single source sample, sequenced in a study of cytomegalovirus exposure and HLA in healthy donors (dated by TCRdb to 2017 to 2019). Library generation was performed with the immunoSEQ multiplex PCR assay. For the multiplex PCR, a mixture combining 60 forward primers for TCR Vbeta segments and 13 reverse primers for TCR Jbeta segments was used. TCRdb mirrors the immuneACCESS table, restricted to in-frame sequences. Some clones are absent from its copies; in checked studies, under half trace to an unresolved V gene, and the reason for the others is unknown. For this sample there are around 130,000 clones; 80% appear just once. Roughly 2.4% of the sample is held by the ten biggest clonotypes. The sequenced sample consisted of PBMCs. These receptors all come from a man aged 25 to 40 in good health and CMV-seronegative.

This clone was found a few times. V usage is TRBV6-1 and J usage is TRBJ1-5; D gene ambiguous. The germline gives CDR1 MNHNS, CDR2 SASEGT. Trimming shortened V by 7 bases and J by 0 bases, and 13 bases separated the two germline ends. This CDR3 contains 15 residues. The CDR3 nucleotides are TGTGCCAGCATCGAAACAGTTTATAGCAATCAGCCCCAGCATTTT. Amino acids: CASIETVYSNQPQHF.

As for this clone: Distinct nucleotide sequences in the sample also encode this CDR3. The V gene is TRBV6-5, the J gene TRBJ2-7, with TRBD2 matching 11 bases. This CDR3 is built from 15 residues. V was clipped by 6 bases and J by 4 bases; unmatched bases: 8. Germline CDR1 reads MNHEY; CDR2 reads SVGAGI. CDR3: CASSSTSGRSYEQYF. The DNA for the CDR3 is TGTGCCAGCAGCTCTACTAGCGGGAGAAGTTACGAGCAGTACTTC.

V is TRBV7-8 and J is TRBJ2-5; 8 nucleotides line up with TRBD2. This CDR3 has 15 amino acids. The V and J ends lost 4 bases and 0 bases, in that order; junction bases with no gene match: 4. CDR1 and CDR2 from the germline V gene are SGHVS and FQNEAQ. CDR3 amino acids: CASSYREGYQETQYF. CDR3 coding DNA: TGTGCCAGCAGCTACCGGGAGGGGTACCAAGAGACCCAGTACTTC.